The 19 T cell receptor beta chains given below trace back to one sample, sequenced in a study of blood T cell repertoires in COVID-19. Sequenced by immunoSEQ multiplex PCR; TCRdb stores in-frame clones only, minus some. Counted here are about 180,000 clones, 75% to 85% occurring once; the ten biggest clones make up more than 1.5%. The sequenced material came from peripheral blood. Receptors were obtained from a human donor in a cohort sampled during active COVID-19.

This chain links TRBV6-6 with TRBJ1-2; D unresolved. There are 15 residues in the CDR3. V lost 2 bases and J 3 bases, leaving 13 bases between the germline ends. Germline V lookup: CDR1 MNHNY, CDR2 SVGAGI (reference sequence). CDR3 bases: TGTGCCAGCAGTTACCCGAATGGGCCCGACTATGGCTACACCTTC. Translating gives CASSYPNGPDYGYTF.

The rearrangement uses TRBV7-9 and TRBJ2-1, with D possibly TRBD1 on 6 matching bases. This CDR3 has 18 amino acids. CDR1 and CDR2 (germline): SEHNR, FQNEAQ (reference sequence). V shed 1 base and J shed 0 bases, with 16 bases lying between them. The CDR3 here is CASSLVVQGRSSYNEQFF. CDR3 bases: TGTGCCAGCAGCTTAGTTGTGCAGGGGCGAAGCTCCTACAATGAGCAGTTCTTC.

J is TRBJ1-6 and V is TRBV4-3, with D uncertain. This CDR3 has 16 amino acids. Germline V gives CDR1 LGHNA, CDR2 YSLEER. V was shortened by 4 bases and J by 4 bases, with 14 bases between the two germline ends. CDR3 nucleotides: TGCGCCAGCAGCCTCCAGTGGGAGTCGTATAATTCACCCCTCCACTTT. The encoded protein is CASSLQWESYNSPLHF.

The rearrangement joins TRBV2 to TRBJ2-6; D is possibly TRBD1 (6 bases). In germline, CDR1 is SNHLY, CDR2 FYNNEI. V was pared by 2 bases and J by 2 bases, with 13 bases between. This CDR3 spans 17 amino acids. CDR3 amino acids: CASSETHRAPGANVLTF. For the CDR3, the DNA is TGTGCCAGCAGTGAAACCCACAGGGCCCCTGGGGCCAACGTCCTGACTTTC.

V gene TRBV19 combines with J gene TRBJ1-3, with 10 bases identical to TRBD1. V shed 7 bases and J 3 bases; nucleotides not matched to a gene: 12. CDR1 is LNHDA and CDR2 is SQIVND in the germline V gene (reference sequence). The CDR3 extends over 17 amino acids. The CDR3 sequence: CASIPTTGGYSGNTIYF. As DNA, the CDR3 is TGTGCCAGTATCCCCACGACAGGGGGCTATAGTGGAAACACCATATATTTT.

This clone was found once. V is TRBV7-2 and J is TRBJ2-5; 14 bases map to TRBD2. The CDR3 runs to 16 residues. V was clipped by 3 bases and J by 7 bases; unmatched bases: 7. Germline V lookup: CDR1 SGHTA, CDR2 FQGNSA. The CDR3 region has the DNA TGTGCCAGCAGCTTCCGACTAGCGGGGGGGCTGGGGACCCAGTACTTC. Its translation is CASSFRLAGGLGTQYF. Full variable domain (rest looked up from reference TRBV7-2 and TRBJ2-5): GAGVSQSPSNKVTEKGKDVELRCDPISGHTALYWYRQSLGQGLEFLIYFQGNSAPDKSGLPSDRFSAERTGGSVSTLTIQRTQQEDSAVYLCASSFRLAGGLGTQYFGPGTRLLVL.

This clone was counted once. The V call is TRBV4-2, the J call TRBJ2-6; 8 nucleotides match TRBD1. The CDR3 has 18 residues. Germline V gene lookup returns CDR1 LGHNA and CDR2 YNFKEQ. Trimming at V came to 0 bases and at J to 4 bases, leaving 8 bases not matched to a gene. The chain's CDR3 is CASSQETRTGFGANVLTF. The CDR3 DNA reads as TGTGCCAGCAGCCAAGAAACCAGGACAGGGTTCGGGGCCAACGTCCTGACTTTC.

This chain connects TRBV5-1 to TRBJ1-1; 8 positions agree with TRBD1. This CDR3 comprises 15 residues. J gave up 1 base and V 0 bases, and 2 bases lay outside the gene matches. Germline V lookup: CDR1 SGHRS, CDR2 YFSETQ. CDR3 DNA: TGCGCCAGCAGCTTGGTAGGGACAGGGAACACTGAAGCTTTCTTT. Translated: CASSLVGTGNTEAFF. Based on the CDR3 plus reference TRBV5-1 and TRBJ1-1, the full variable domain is KAGVTQTPRYLIKTRGQQVTLSCSPISGHRSVSWYQQTPGQGLQFLFEYFSETQRNKGNFPGRFSGRQFSNSRSEMNVSTLELGDSALYLCASSLVGTGNTEAFFGQGTRLTVV.

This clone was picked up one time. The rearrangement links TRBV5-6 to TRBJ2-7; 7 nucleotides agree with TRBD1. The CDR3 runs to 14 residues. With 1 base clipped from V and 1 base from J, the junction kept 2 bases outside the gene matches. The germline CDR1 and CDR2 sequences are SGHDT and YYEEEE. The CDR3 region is CASSLRDRSYEQYF. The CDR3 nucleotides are TGTGCCAGCAGCTTGAGGGACAGATCCTACGAGCAGTACTTC. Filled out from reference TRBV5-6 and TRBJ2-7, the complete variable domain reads DAGVTQSPTHLIKTRGQQVTLRCSPKSGHDTVSWYQQALGQGPQFIFQYYEEEERQRGNFPDRFSGHQFPNYSSELNVNALLLGDSALYLCASSLRDRSYEQYFGPGTRLTVT.

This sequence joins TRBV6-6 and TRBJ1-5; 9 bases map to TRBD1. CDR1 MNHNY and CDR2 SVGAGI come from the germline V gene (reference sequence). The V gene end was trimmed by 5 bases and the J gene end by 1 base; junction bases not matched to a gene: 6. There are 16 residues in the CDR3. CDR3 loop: CASSPLDRGSNQPQHF. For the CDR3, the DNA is TGTGCCAGCAGTCCGCTGGACAGGGGAAGCAATCAGCCCCAGCATTTT.

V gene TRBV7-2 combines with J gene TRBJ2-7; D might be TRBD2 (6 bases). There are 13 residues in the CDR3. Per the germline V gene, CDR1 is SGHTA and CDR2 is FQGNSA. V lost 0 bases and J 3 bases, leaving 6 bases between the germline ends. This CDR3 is CASSLAEGYEQYF. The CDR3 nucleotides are TGTGCCAGCAGCTTAGCGGAGGGCTACGAGCAGTACTTC.

For the CDR3, the DNA is TGTGCCAGCAGTTACCTGATGGCTAGCGGGATTAGCTCCTACAATGAGCAGTTCTTC. This encodes CASSYLMASGISSYNEQFF. This chain joins TRBV6-2 or TRBV6-3 and TRBJ2-1; 9 bases align to TRBD2. The CDR3 has 19 amino acids. V lost 2 bases, J lost 0 bases, and 11 bases stayed unmatched. The germline CDR1 and CDR2 sequences are MNHEY and SVGEGT.

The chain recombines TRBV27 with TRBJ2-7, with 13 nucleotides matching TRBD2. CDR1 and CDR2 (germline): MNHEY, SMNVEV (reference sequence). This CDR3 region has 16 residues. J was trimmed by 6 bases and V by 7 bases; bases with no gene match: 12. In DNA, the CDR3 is TGTGCCAGCACCTCCGGACTAGCGGGAGCCCCACGCGAGCAGTACTTC. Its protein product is CASTSGLAGAPREQYF.

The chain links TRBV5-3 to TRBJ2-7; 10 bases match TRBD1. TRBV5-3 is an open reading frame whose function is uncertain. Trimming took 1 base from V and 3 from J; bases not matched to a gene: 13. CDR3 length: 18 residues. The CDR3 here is CARSLPGFDRDRGYEQYF. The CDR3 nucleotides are TGTGCCAGAAGCTTGCCCGGTTTTGATCGGGACAGGGGCTACGAGCAGTACTTC.

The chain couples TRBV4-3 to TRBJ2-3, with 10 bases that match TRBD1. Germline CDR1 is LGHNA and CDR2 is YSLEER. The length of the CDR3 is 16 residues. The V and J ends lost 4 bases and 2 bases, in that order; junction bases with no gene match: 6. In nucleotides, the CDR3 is TGCGCCAGCAGCCGAAGCGGGACAGGGGTCACAGATACGCAGTATTTT. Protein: CASSRSGTGVTDTQYF.

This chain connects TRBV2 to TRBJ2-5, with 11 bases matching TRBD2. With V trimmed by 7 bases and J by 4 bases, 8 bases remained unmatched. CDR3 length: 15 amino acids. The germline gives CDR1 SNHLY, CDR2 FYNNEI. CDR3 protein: CASKPRLAGGETQYF. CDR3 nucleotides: TGTGCCAGCAAACCGCGGCTAGCGGGAGGAGAGACCCAGTACTTC.

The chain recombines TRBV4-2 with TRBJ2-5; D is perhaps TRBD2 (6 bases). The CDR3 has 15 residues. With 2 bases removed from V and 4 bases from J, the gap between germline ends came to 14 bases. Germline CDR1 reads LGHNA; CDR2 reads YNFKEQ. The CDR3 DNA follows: TGTGCCAGCAGCCAATTTGGACTACCCCCAGAGACCCAGTACTTC. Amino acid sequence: CASSQFGLPPETQYF.

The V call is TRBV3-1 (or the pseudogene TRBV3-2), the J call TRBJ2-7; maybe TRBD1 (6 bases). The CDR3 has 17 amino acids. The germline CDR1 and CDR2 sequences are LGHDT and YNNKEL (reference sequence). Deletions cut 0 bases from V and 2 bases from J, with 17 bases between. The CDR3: CASSQEGQGPATYEQYF. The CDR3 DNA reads TGTGCCAGCAGCCAAGAAGGGCAGGGGCCCGCCACCTACGAGCAGTACTTC.

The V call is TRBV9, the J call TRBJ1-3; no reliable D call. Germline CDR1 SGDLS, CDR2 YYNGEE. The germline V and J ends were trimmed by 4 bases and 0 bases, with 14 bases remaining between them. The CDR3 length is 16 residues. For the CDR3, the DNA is TGTGCCAGCAGCTCCGGATCGGGGAACTCTGGAAACACCATATATTTT. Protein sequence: CASSSGSGNSGNTIYF.